A single sample gave rise to the 23 T cell receptor beta chains below, sequenced in a study of shared clonotypes between healthy human individuals. Generated by immunoSEQ multiplex PCR, the TCRdb table keeps only in-frame clones and is missing some. The sample has approximately 980,000 clones; 76% are singletons. Sequences were obtained from memory CD4+ T cells sorted from blood. The subset here: CD45RA-negative fraction. The receptors were gathered from a man aged 18 to 30 in good health.

The chain couples TRBV25-1 to TRBJ2-3; D perhaps matches TRBD1 (7 bases). This CDR3 is built from 16 residues. V lost 0 bases to trimming and J lost 5 bases, with 15 bases between them. Germline CDR1 is MGHDK and CDR2 is SYGVNS. CDR3 amino acids: CASSEYNRGGLDTQYF. CDR3 nucleotides: TGTGCCAGCAGTGAATACAACAGGGGAGGACTAGATACGCAGTATTTT. The full variable domain, completed using reference TRBV25-1 and TRBJ2-3, is EADIYQTPRYLVIGTGKKITLECSQTMGHDKMYWYQQDPGMELHLIHYSYGVNSTEKGDLSSESTVSRIRTEHFPLTLESARPSHTSQYLCASSEYNRGGLDTQYFGPGTRLTVL.

The chain carries TRBV11-3 and TRBJ2-1; TRBD2 agrees at 12 bases. Trimming took 5 bases from V and 5 from J; bases not matched to a gene: 4. Germline-derived CDR1 and CDR2 are SGHNT and YENEEA. The CDR3 length is 15 residues. Here the CDR3 DNA reads TGTGCCAGCAGCGCCGGACTAGCGGGGAACAATGAGCAGTTCTTC. It translates to CASSAGLAGNNEQFF.

The chain joins TRBV5-4 to TRBJ2-3; 14 bases match TRBD2. With V trimmed by 4 bases and J by 4 bases, 11 bases remained unmatched. The CDR3 length is 18 residues. Germline V gene lookup returns CDR1 SGHNT and CDR2 YYREEE (reference sequence). As DNA, the CDR3 is TGTGCCAGCAGCCTACCGCTATGGGGACTAGCGGGAGCAGATACGCAGTATTTT. Its translation: CASSLPLWGLAGADTQYF. Filled out from reference TRBV5-4 and TRBJ2-3, the complete variable domain reads ETGVTQSPTHLIKTRGQQVTLRCSSQSGHNTVSWYQQALGQGPQFIFQYYREEENGRGNFPPRFSGLQFPNYSSELNVNALELDDSALYLCASSLPLWGLAGADTQYFGPGTRLTVL.

The rearrangement uses TRBV28 and TRBJ1-1; perhaps TRBD1 as D (5 bases). Germline loops: CDR1 MDHEN, CDR2 SYDVKM. The CDR3 has 15 residues. Trimming took 6 bases from V and 5 from J, leaving 19 bases between them. As DNA, the CDR3 is TGTGCCAGCAGCAATCTTCAGAATGGGGCGACTGAAGCTTTCTTT. This translates into CASSNLQNGATEAFF.

V gene TRBV5-1 combines with J gene TRBJ2-7; D ambiguous. Trimming removed 3 bases from V and 2 bases from J, with 12 bases in between. The CDR3 spans 14 residues. Looked up from germline, CDR1 is SGHRS and CDR2 is YFSETQ. This chain's CDR3 is CASSSVGVTYEQYF. CDR3 DNA sequence: TGCGCCAGCAGCTCCGTTGGGGTTACCTACGAGCAGTACTTC.

This clone was picked up one time. The rearrangement uses TRBV6-5 and TRBJ2-7; the D gene is possibly TRBD1 (6 bases). Per germline, CDR1 MNHEY and CDR2 SVGAGI. This CDR3 contains 14 residues. Trimming took off 1 base at V and 1 base at J, with 8 bases between the two ends. The CDR3 bases are TGTGCCAGCAGTTACTTCCAGGGGTCCTACGAGCAGTACTTC. Protein: CASSYFQGSYEQYF.

In its sample, this clone was seen many times. This sequence joins TRBV10-3 and TRBJ2-3; D not resolved. The V and J ends lost 3 bases and 2 bases respectively, with 12 bases between them. Germline CDR1 reads ENHRY; CDR2 reads SYGVKD. The length of the CDR3 is 15 residues. This CDR3 is CAISDGIGFTDTQYF. CDR3 DNA sequence: TGTGCCATCAGTGATGGGATAGGATTCACAGATACGCAGTATTTT.

The table lists this clone with a count of one. This sequence joins TRBV2 and TRBJ2-3; D may correspond to TRBD1 or TRBD2 (5 bases each). Germline V gives CDR1 SNHLY, CDR2 FYNNEI. V dropped 4 bases and J dropped 0 bases, with 14 bases sitting between them. CDR3 length: 16 residues. The CDR3 DNA reads TGTGCCAGCAGTGCCGGGGCAGGTTTTAGCACAGATACGCAGTATTTT. Translating gives CASSAGAGFSTDTQYF.

The V and J genes are TRBV2 and TRBJ2-2, with D possibly TRBD1 on 6 matching bases. This CDR3 contains 15 residues. Trimming removed 4 bases from V and 4 bases from J, with 13 bases in between. Germline assignment: CDR1 SNHLY and CDR2 FYNNEI. In DNA form, the CDR3 reads TGTGCCAGCAGTGGGACAGCCATTACCACCGGGGAGCTGTTTTTT. Encoded protein: CASSGTAITTGELFF.

In regard to this clone: This probably arose from a read error, given a far larger clone one base away. The identical CDR3 is also encoded by other nucleotide sequences in the sample. The rearrangement links TRBV11-2 to TRBJ2-1; 9 positions agree with TRBD2. Germline lookup yields CDR1 SGHAT and CDR2 FQNNGV. The CDR3 extends over 17 amino acids. In DNA form, the CDR3 reads TGTGCCAGTAGCTCGCGGGCTAGCGGGACTACTTACAATGAGCAGTTCTTC. Translating it yields CASSSRASGTTYNEQFF.

The J gene is TRBJ1-2, the V gene TRBV6-1; 9 nucleotides line up with TRBD1. The trim removed 3 bases at V and 4 bases at J, leaving 9 bases unmatched. The CDR3 consists of 16 residues. Germline loops: CDR1 MNHNS, CDR2 SASEGT. The CDR3 nucleotides read TGTGCCAGCAGTGATTTTAAGGACAGGGGCTTCTATGGCTACACCTTC. This sequence encodes CASSDFKDRGFYGYTF.

CDR3 nucleotides: TGCGCCAGCAGCCAAAGGTTTAATGGGGGAAACACCATATATTTT. Amino acid sequence: CASSQRFNGGNTIYF. The rearrangement joins TRBV4-3 to TRBJ1-3; D is ambiguous. Per the germline V gene, CDR1 is LGHNA and CDR2 is YSLEER. Deletions cut 2 bases from V and 4 bases from J, with 12 bases between. This CDR3 has 15 residues.

On this clone itself: The same CDR3 arises from other DNA sequences in this sample as well. This rearrangement joins TRBV10-2 to TRBJ1-1; D is uncertain. CDR3 length equals 14 residues. Germline V gives CDR1 WSHSY, CDR2 SAAADI. V was clipped by 0 bases and J by 5 bases, with 10 bases between them. Written as DNA, the CDR3 is TGCGCCAGCAGTGAGTCGGAGGGTGGGACTGAAGCTTTCTTT. Encoded protein: CASSESEGGTEAFF.

Ten or more counts support this clone. This chain joins TRBV7-2 and TRBJ2-7; D is possibly TRBD2 (8 bases). The CDR3 is 16 amino acids. V gave up 7 bases and J gave up 0 bases, with 19 bases separating them. Germline loops: CDR1 SGHTA, CDR2 FQGNSA. The CDR3 DNA reads TGTGCCAGCACAAATCCGGGGGGGACAGCCTCCTACGAGCAGTACTTC. This codes for CASTNPGGTASYEQYF.

The V gene is TRBV30, the J gene TRBJ1-6; no clear D gene. Germline CDR1 GTSNPN, CDR2 SVGIG (reference sequence). V was cut by 5 bases and J by 3 bases, with 8 bases left in between. The CDR3 totals 13 residues. CDR3 sequence: CAWSRDYNSPLHF. In DNA, the CDR3 is TGTGCCTGGTCGAGGGACTATAATTCACCCCTCCACTTT.

The V gene is TRBV11-3, the J gene TRBJ2-2; TRBD1 matches 9 bases. CDR1 and CDR2 (germline): SGHNT, YENEEA. The length of the CDR3 is 16 residues. Trimming at V came to 3 bases and at J to 6 bases, leaving 8 bases not matched to a gene. Here the CDR3 reads CASSLGWTGVAGELFF. CDR3 nucleotides: TGTGCCAGCAGCTTGGGATGGACAGGGGTGGCCGGGGAGCTGTTTTTT.

The chain combines TRBV4-3 with TRBJ1-6; D is uncertain. Germline V CDR1 and CDR2: LGHNA, YSLEER. The V and J ends lost 1 base and 5 bases respectively, with 9 bases between them. The CDR3 length is 15 residues. The CDR3 sequence: CASSQGLGNNSPLHF. The CDR3 DNA reads TGCGCCAGCAGCCAAGGTCTGGGGAATAATTCACCCCTCCACTTT.

The gene calls are TRBV11-2 and TRBJ2-7; 9 nucleotides align to TRBD1. Germline V gene sequence: CDR1 SGHAT, CDR2 FQNNGV. With 6 bases clipped from V and 4 bases from J, the junction kept 10 bases outside the gene matches. This CDR3 region has 15 residues. Here the CDR3 reads CASRQPGTGKYEQYF. In nucleotides, the CDR3 is TGTGCCAGCAGGCAGCCCGGGACAGGGAAGTACGAGCAGTACTTC.

This sequence joins TRBV27 and TRBJ1-1; D is unresolved. The CDR3 covers 13 residues. CDR1 is MNHEY, CDR2 SMNVEV, per germline (reference sequence). Trimming pared 7 bases from V and 1 base from J, leaving 10 bases between. CDR3 coding DNA: TGTGCCAGCAAACGACTCCCGAACACTGAAGCTTTCTTT. Residues: CASKRLPNTEAFF.

The chain has TRBV28 and TRBJ2-2, with 7 bases matching TRBD1. Germline-derived CDR1 and CDR2 are MDHEN and SYDVKM. The V and J ends lost 3 bases and 5 bases, in that order; junction bases with no gene match: 6. The CDR3 totals 15 residues. The CDR3 reads CASSFQGVGTGELFF. Here the CDR3 DNA reads TGTGCCAGCAGTTTTCAGGGGGTAGGAACCGGGGAGCTGTTTTTT.

V is TRBV10-2 and J is TRBJ2-2; either TRBD1 or TRBD2 may fit D (5 bases each). Germline CDR1 is WSHSY and CDR2 is SAAADI. The CDR3 consists of 13 residues. Trimming stripped 4 bases from V and 7 bases from J, with 10 bases between. CDR3 DNA sequence: TGCGCCAGCAGTGGGGGGTGGGGCGGGGAGCTGTTTTTT. Its protein is CASSGGWGGELFF.

This clone was picked up one time. V usage is TRBV13 and J usage is TRBJ2-6; D is unresolved. The CDR3 runs to 14 residues. V was pared by 4 bases and J by 0 bases, with 4 bases between. Germline CDR1 reads PRHDT; CDR2 reads FYEKMQ (reference sequence). The chain's CDR3 is CASSYYSGANVLTF. For the CDR3, the DNA is TGTGCCAGCAGCTACTACTCTGGGGCCAACGTCCTGACTTTC.

The chain couples TRBV6-5 to TRBJ1-6; D is undetermined. The V and J ends lost 5 bases and 4 bases respectively, with 9 bases between them. CDR3 length: 14 amino acids. CDR1 is MNHEY and CDR2 is SVGAGI in the germline V gene. This chain's CDR3 is CASSIGPYNSPLHF. The CDR3 coding sequence is TGTGCCAGCAGTATTGGGCCGTATAATTCACCCCTCCACTTT.